The 16 T cell receptor beta chains presented below share a single source sample, sequenced in a study of shared clonotypes between healthy human individuals. The data were produced by immunoSEQ multiplex PCR, yet TCRdb's version contains in-frame clones alone and is incomplete. The sample includes around 700,000 clones, 92% of them seen just once. As defined, naive CD8 cells were CD45RO-negative and positively selected for CCR7, with terminally differentiated effector memory CD45RA+ cells excluded. The specimen sequenced was naive CD8+ T cells sorted from blood. All receptors come from a young man in good health.

In the case of this clone: Other DNA sequences of this sample code for an identical CDR3. The chain has TRBV4-3 and TRBJ2-7; D not certain. CDR3 length: 13 amino acids. CDR1 is LGHNA and CDR2 is YSLEER in the germline V gene. V lost 0 bases, J lost 3 bases, and 6 bases lay in between. CDR3 loop: CASSQDRNYEQYF. CDR3 sequence (DNA): TGCGCCAGCAGCCAAGACCGTAACTACGAGCAGTACTTC.

This clone was seen once. The V and J genes are TRBV28 and TRBJ2-7, with D perhaps TRBD1 (6 bases). Germline CDR1 reads MDHEN; CDR2 reads SYDVKM. Between the trimmed V and J ends, which lost 4 bases and 0 bases, there was a span of 19 bases. This CDR3 spans 17 amino acids. CDR3 sequence reads: CASSSLPGHLSSYEQYF. Here the CDR3 DNA reads TGTGCCAGCAGTTCCCTCCCGGGACACCTAAGCTCCTACGAGCAGTACTTC.

The CDR3 is CATSTRGGVNQPQHF. CDR3 DNA sequence: TGTGCCACCAGCACCAGGGGAGGAGTAAATCAGCCCCAGCATTTT. The chain is built from TRBV15 and TRBJ1-5; possible D gene TRBD1, 6 bases. V lost 4 bases to trimming and J lost 4 bases, with 14 bases between them. Germline lookup yields CDR1 LNHNV and CDR2 YYDKDF (reference sequence). The CDR3 runs to 15 residues.

This clone is a singleton in its sample. This sample includes further DNA sequences coding for the same CDR3. V is TRBV28 and J is TRBJ2-7; D may correspond to TRBD1 or TRBD2 (6 bases each). Trimming removed 1 base at V and 5 bases at J, with 12 bases between. This CDR3 contains 14 residues. The V gene's germline CDR1 is MDHEN and CDR2 SYDVKM. The CDR3 DNA reads as TGTGCCAGCAGTTTATCTTGGGGGGCCAACGAGCAGTACTTC. Translating gives CASSLSWGANEQYF.

The J gene is TRBJ2-7, the V gene TRBV10-2; TRBD2 matches at 11 bases. Germline values: CDR1 WSHSY, CDR2 SAAADI. This CDR3 has 15 amino acids. V trimming: 5 bases; J trimming: 6 bases; junction bases outside the gene matches: 9. Here the CDR3 reads CASSHGTSGRVEQYF. As DNA, the CDR3 is TGCGCCAGCAGTCACGGGACTAGCGGAAGAGTCGAGCAGTACTTC.

This rearrangement joins TRBV2 to TRBJ2-1, with 10 bases identical to TRBD2. Trimming took 4 bases from V and 5 from J; bases not matched to a gene: 2. Germline V gene lookup returns CDR1 SNHLY and CDR2 FYNNEI. The CDR3 totals 14 residues. The CDR3 bases are TGTGCCAGCAGTGGCCTAGCGGGAGACAATGAGCAGTTCTTC. It encodes CASSGLAGDNEQFF. The full variable domain, rest sourced from reference TRBV2 and TRBJ2-1, is EPEVTQTPSHQVTQMGQEVILRCVPISNHLYFYWYRQILGQKVEFLVSFYNNEISEKSEIFDDQFSVERPDGSNFTLKIRSTKLEDSAMYFCASSGLAGDNEQFFGPGTRLTVL.

This sequence joins TRBV27 and TRBJ1-1; weak D call: TRBD1 (5 bases). There are 14 residues in the CDR3. The germline V gene encodes CDR1 MNHEY and CDR2 SMNVEV (reference sequence). The V end lost 8 bases, the J end lost 7 bases, and 20 bases lay between the germline ends. The CDR3 sequence is CASSSSGRRIEAFF. The CDR3 nucleotides read TGTGCCAGCTCTAGCTCGGGACGGAGGATTGAAGCTTTCTTT.

V usage is TRBV27 and J usage is TRBJ2-1; no reliable D call. There are 14 residues in the CDR3. Germline lookup yields CDR1 MNHEY and CDR2 SMNVEV (reference sequence). V lost 4 bases to trimming and J lost 5 bases, with 12 bases between them. In DNA form, the CDR3 reads TGTGCCAGCAGTTACGGACCGACCCACAATGAGCAGTTCTTC. It encodes CASSYGPTHNEQFF.

This clone was recorded once. The V gene is TRBV2, the J gene TRBJ2-4, with 12 bases fitting TRBD2. Germline V CDR1 and CDR2: SNHLY, FYNNEI. The CDR3 runs to 15 residues. J lost 8 bases, V lost 5 bases, and 7 bases had no gene match. CDR3 in DNA: TGTGCCAGCAGTCGACTAGCGGGAGCTATGGACATTCAGTACTTC. Translation: CASSRLAGAMDIQYF.

On this clone: This sample also contains other DNA sequences that code for the same CDR3. The chain carries TRBV9 and TRBJ2-5, with TRBD2 identical over 14 bases. The germline CDR1 and CDR2 sequences are SGDLS and YYNGEE. V dropped 3 bases and J dropped 4; count of bases not matched to a gene: 2. CDR3 length equals 15 residues. Written as DNA, the CDR3 is TGTGCCAGCAGCGCTGGGACTAGCGGGAGAGAGACCCAGTACTTC. This codes for CASSAGTSGRETQYF. The full variable domain, its missing parts supplied by reference TRBV9 and TRBJ2-5, is DSGVTQTPKHLITATGQRVTLRCSPRSGDLSVYWYQQSLDQGLQFLIQYYNGEERAKGNILERFSAQQFPDLHSELNLSSLELGDSALYFCASSAGTSGRETQYFGPGTRLLVL.

The rearrangement links TRBV9 to TRBJ2-1; 9 bases map to TRBD1. Germline V gene data show CDR1 as SGDLS and CDR2 as YYNGEE. Trimming at V came to 3 bases and at J to 8 bases, leaving 12 bases not matched to a gene. This CDR3 has 16 residues. CDR3 loop: CASSGAGTGNWDEQFF. CDR3 in DNA: TGTGCCAGCAGCGGGGCCGGGACAGGGAATTGGGATGAGCAGTTCTTC.

The chain links TRBV7-2 to TRBJ2-1; TRBD2 aligns across 11 bases. Germline V lookup: CDR1 SGHTA, CDR2 FQGNSA. The CDR3 spans 17 residues. The junction had 10 bases not matched to a gene; V was cut back by 1 base and J by 8 bases. In nucleotides, the CDR3 is TGTGCCAGCAGCTTAGAGGGACTAGCGGCGGGTAACGATGAGCAGTTCTTC. It specifies CASSLEGLAAGNDEQFF.

This chain connects TRBV25-1 to TRBJ2-3; the D is unclear. CDR1 is MGHDK, CDR2 SYGVNS, per germline. The CDR3 is 16 residues long. V lost 1 base and J lost 4, with 15 bases in between. CDR3 amino acids: CASSEFGSELADTQYF. CDR3 in DNA: TGTGCCAGCAGTGAATTCGGTTCCGAGCTCGCAGATACGCAGTATTTT.

The chain recombines TRBV27 with TRBJ2-7; possibly TRBD2 for D (6 bases). V was shortened by 8 bases and J by 1 base, with 18 bases between the two germline ends. CDR3 length: 15 amino acids. The germline V gene encodes CDR1 MNHEY and CDR2 SMNVEV (reference sequence). DNA of the CDR3: TGTGCCAGCTCCCCCATTGGGACTTCGTCCTACGAGCAGTACTTC. This translates into CASSPIGTSSYEQYF.

This clone was seen a handful of times. The gene calls are TRBV21-1 and TRBJ1-5. TRBV21-1 is assigned pseudogene status. The CDR3 sequence is 16 residues long. CDR3 nucleotides: TGTGCCAGCATCAACAGGGACGCCTATAGCAATCAGCCCCAGCATTTT. It encodes CASINRDAYSNQPQHF.

The rearrangement uses TRBV7-9 and TRBJ2-2, with TRBD2 identical over 8 bases. CDR1 and CDR2 from the germline V gene are SEHNR and FQNEAQ (reference sequence). This CDR3 has 13 amino acids. V shed 11 bases and J 0 bases; nucleotides not matched to a gene: 2. The CDR3 DNA reads TGTGCCGCGACTAGCGCGAACACCGGGGAGCTGTTTTTT. Translated, it gives CAATSANTGELFF.